The 12 T cell receptor beta chains below were found in one sample sequenced in a study of blood T cells in healthy people across ages. A sample-barcoded 5' primer and a J-beta primer mix were used in a second PCR of roughly 6 to 12 cycles. In TCRdb, the 5' RACE reads were re-called with MiXCR into one record per CDR3 protein. This table holds approximately 770,000 distinct CDR3 sequences, 55% to 75% found once. Sequences were obtained from blood. All receptors derive from a man younger than 40 in good health.

This clonotype was counted a single time. J is TRBJ2-4 and V is TRBV7-6; D is uncertain. The DNA end lines up better with TRBJ2-5; the J call may be wrong. The V gene's germline CDR1 is SGHVS and CDR2 FNYEAQ. The CDR3 extends over 13 amino acids. Here the CDR3 reads CASSLGNSETQYF. The CDR3 DNA reads TGTGCCAGCAGCTTAGGCAATTCGGAGACCCAGTACTTC.

J is TRBJ2-3 and V is TRBV6-2 or TRBV6-3, with 8 nucleotides matching TRBD1. Losses at the gene ends were 5 bases for V and 3 bases for J; bases not matched to a gene: 7. This CDR3 is 15 amino acids long. Per germline, CDR1 MNHEY and CDR2 SVGEGT. This CDR3 reads CASSLRQGWTDTQYF. The DNA of the CDR3 is TGTGCCAGCAGTCTCCGACAGGGGTGGACAGATACGCAGTATTTT.

V usage is TRBV4-2 and J usage is TRBJ2-7; D gene uncertain. Germline assignment: CDR1 LGHNA and CDR2 YNFKEQ. The V and J ends lost 2 bases and 3 bases respectively, with 5 bases between them. This CDR3 contains 12 residues. In nucleotides, the CDR3 is TGTGCCAGCAGCCAAAGAATCTACGAGCAGTACTTC. Amino acids: CASSQRIYEQYF.

This clonotype was picked up a small number of times. V usage is TRBV20-1 and J usage is TRBJ2-1; D is tentatively TRBD1 or TRBD2 (6 bases each). V lost 1 base and J lost 6, with 25 bases in between. The germline CDR1 and CDR2 sequences are DFQATT and SNEGSKA (reference sequence). This CDR3 is built from 18 residues. CDR3 sequence: CSARVMSQGGTHLNEQFF. In DNA, the CDR3 is TGCAGTGCTAGAGTTATGTCGCAAGGAGGGACACACCTCAATGAGCAGTTCTTC.

This clonotype showed up many times. The V and J genes are TRBV18 and TRBJ1-1; tentative D call: TRBD1 (6 bases). Per germline, CDR1 KGHSH and CDR2 LQKENI. The CDR3 is made up of 14 amino acids. V gave up 3 bases and J gave up 1 base, with 9 bases separating them. The CDR3 nucleotides read TGTGCCAGCTCACCTGGGACAACGAACACTGAAGCTTTCTTT. As protein: CASSPGTTNTEAFF.

The V gene is TRBV7-8, the J gene TRBJ2-7; 8 bases line up with TRBD2. Trimming removed 10 bases from V and 2 bases from J; junction bases left unmatched: 4. The CDR3 has 12 residues. CDR1 and CDR2 (germline): SGHVS, FQNEAQ. Written as DNA, the CDR3 is TGTGCCACGGGGGGGGCCGCCTACGAGCAGTACTTC. This sequence encodes CATGGAAYEQYF.

This clonotype occurred a few times. The genes are TRBV20-1 and TRBJ1-2; no definite D call. Germline V lookup: CDR1 DFQATT, CDR2 SNEGSKA (reference sequence). V lost 5 bases to trimming and J lost 5 bases, with 15 bases between them. The CDR3 consists of 13 residues. The CDR3 reads CSASTPEVYGYTF. CDR3 nucleotide sequence: TGCAGTGCTTCGACCCCAGAGGTATATGGCTACACCTTC.

This chain links TRBV12-3 or TRBV12-4 with TRBJ1-6; D may be TRBD1 (6 bases). The CDR3 covers 18 residues. With 3 bases removed from V and 4 bases from J, the gap between germline ends came to 19 bases. DNA for the CDR3: TGTGCCAGCAGTTTGACCCCACCGGACAGCCCATATAATTCACCCCTCCACTTT. It specifies CASSLTPPDSPYNSPLHF.

The chain recombines TRBV5-1 with TRBJ1-6, with D tentatively TRBD1 (5 bases). CDR1 and CDR2 (germline): SGHRS, YFSETQ. Trimming left V 0 bases short and J 5 bases short, with 9 bases between. This CDR3 spans 15 amino acids. CDR3 protein: CASSLVSGNNSPLHF. CDR3 nucleotide sequence: TGCGCCAGCAGCTTGGTCTCAGGGAATAATTCACCCCTCCACTTT.

In its sample, this clonotype was seen a few times. V is TRBV29-1 and J is TRBJ2-1; D uncertain. Between the trimmed V and J ends, which lost 7 bases and 6 bases, there was a span of 19 bases. The germline V gene has CDR1 SQVTM and CDR2 ANQGSEA. CDR3 length: 14 residues. The CDR3 reads CSARPQRTTNEQFF. CDR3 DNA sequence: TGCAGCGCCAGACCCCAGCGTACTACCAATGAGCAGTTCTTC.

The chain employs TRBV7-2 and TRBJ1-5, with TRBD1 as a possible D gene (6 bases). This CDR3 comprises 14 residues. Trimming left V 1 base short and J 7 bases short, with 11 bases between. Germline V lookup: CDR1 SGHTA, CDR2 FQGNSA. The CDR3 region has the DNA TGTGCCAGCAGCTTAGTAGGGGGAGGCCAGCCCCAGCATTTT. Translation: CASSLVGGGQPQHF. The variable domain in full, with the rest retrieved from reference TRBV7-2 and TRBJ1-5, is GAGVSQSPSNKVTEKGKDVELRCDPISGHTALYWYRQSLGQGLEFLIYFQGNSAPDKSGLPSDRFSAERTGGSVSTLTIQRTQQEDSAVYLCASSLVGGGQPQHFGDGTRLSIL.

CDR3 loop: CASSLGTGSISPLHF. For the CDR3, the DNA is TGTGCCAGCAGCCTAGGGACAGGGAGTATTTCACCCCTCCACTTT. This chain joins TRBV7-2 and TRBJ1-6; 9 bases are shared with TRBD1. CDR1 and CDR2 (germline): SGHTA, FQGNSA. The CDR3 runs 15 residues. Trimming cost V 5 bases and J 9 bases; bases outside gene matches: 8.